The T cell receptor (beta chain) described here comes from a study of shared clonotypes between healthy human individuals. The DNA input per sorted-subset replicate PCR was about 190 ng, corresponding to 28,000 or so T cell genomes. Produced via immunoSEQ multiplex PCR; TCRdb's table is partial and in-frame only. The sample shows a few million clones, roughly 92% of them seen only once. V dropped 3 bases and J dropped 0 bases, with 14 bases sitting between them. The germline V gene has CDR1 MDHEN and CDR2 SYDVKM. The CDR3 runs to 16 residues. Memory CD4+ cells were the fraction left after CD45RA+ naive selection.

This TCR came from a man aged 18 to 29 in good health. Some clones in this sample may be carry-over from other donors' samples. Sequences were obtained from naive CD4+ T cells from PBMCs. Regarding subset: CD45RA+ positively selected. The genes are TRBV28 and TRBJ1-1, with unresolved D. The CDR3 DNA sequence: TGTGCCAGCAGTTTTTTAGGTTTTTGGGTGAACACTGAAGCTTTCTTT. Translated, it gives CASSFLGFWVNTEAFF.